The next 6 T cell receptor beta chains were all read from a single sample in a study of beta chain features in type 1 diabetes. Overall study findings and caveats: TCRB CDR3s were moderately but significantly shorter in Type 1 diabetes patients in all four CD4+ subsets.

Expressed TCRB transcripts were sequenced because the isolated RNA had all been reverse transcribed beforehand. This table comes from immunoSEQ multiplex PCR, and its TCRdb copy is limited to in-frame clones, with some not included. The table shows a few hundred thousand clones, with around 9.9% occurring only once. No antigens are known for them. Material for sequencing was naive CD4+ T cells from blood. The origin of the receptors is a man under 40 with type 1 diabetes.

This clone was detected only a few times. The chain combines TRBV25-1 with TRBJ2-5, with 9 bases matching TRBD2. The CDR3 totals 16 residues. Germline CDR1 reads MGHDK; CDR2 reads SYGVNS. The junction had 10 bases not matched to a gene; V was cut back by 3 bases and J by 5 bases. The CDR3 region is CASSDGVAGAWETQYF. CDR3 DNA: TGTGCCAGCAGTGATGGAGTAGCGGGGGCTTGGGAGACCCAGTACTTC.

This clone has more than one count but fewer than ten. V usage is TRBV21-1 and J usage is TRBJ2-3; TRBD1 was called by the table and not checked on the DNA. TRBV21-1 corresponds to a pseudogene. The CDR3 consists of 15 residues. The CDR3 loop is CASRRHVSPLDTQYF. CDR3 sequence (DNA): TGTGCCAGCCGTCGACACGTATCACCACTAGATACGCAGTATTTT.

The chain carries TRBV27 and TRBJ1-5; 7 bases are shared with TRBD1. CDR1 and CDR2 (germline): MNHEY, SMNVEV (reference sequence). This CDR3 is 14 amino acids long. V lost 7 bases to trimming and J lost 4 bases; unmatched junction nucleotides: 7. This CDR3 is CASTPRDRNQPQHF. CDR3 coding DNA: TGTGCCAGCACCCCTCGGGACAGAAATCAGCCCCAGCATTTT.

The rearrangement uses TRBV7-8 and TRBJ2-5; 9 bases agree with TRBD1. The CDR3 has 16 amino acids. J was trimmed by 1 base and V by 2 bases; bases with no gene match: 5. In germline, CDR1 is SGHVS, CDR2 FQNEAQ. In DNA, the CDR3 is TGTGCCAGCAGCTTAAGGCCGGGACAGGGCCAAGAGACCCAGTACTTC. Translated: CASSLRPGQGQETQYF.

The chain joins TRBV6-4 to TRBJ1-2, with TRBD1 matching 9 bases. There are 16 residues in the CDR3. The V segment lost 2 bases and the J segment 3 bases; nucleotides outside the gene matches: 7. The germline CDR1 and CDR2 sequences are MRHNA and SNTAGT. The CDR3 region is CASSDRSGTGHYGYTF. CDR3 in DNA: TGTGCCAGCAGTGACCGTTCCGGGACAGGGCACTATGGCTACACCTTC.

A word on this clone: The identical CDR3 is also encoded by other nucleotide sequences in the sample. CDR3 in DNA: TGCAGCGTTGGGCAGTCCAACACTGAAGCTTTCTTT. Its translation: CSVGQSNTEAFF. This chain connects TRBV29-1 to TRBJ1-1; D uncertain. This CDR3 region has 12 residues. Germline lookup yields CDR1 SQVTM and CDR2 ANQGSEA. Trimming shortened V by 4 bases and J by 2 bases, and 8 bases separated the two germline ends.